The clone carrying this T cell receptor beta chain was seen at least ten times. This library used roughly 400 ng RNA and molecular barcoded adaptors spanning alpha/delta and beta/gamma chains. In TCRdb, the reads were re-called with MiXCR into one record per CDR3 protein. This table has over 50,000 distinct CDR3 sequences, approximately 19% appearing once. The data were taken from a study of read filtering for tumor transcriptome and immune sequencing. Study details: DNase treatment preceded whole-transcriptome library preparation. Per sample, TCR-region reads ranged about 4.05 to 11 million by IR-seq, roughly 75 to 1,400 by RNA-seq.

The CDR3 contains 14 residues. With V trimmed by 2 bases and J by 7 bases, 5 bases remained unmatched. Germline values: CDR1 SGHRS, CDR2 YFSETQ. The rearrangement joins TRBV5-1 to TRBJ2-1; 8 positions match TRBD2. The TCR sequence derives from a donor at least 40 years old with multiple myeloma. Sequences were obtained from a population of CD138-negative cells sorted from bone marrow. CDR3 sequence: CASSLLADSNEQFF. CDR3 DNA sequence: TGCGCCAGCAGCTTACTAGCGGACTCGAATGAGCAGTTCTTC.